The 27 T cell receptor beta chains below were found in one sample sequenced in a study of Graves' ophthalmopathy and Graves' hyperthyroidism (dated by TCRdb to about 2018). The run used an Illumina HiSeq 2000. TCR beta CDR3 regions were amplified from RNA transcripts for repertoire sequencing. The first round of RT-PCR was done with HTBI primers and the Qiagen OneStep RT-PCR kit, and was followed by a second round of multiplex PCR, then size selection and purification. TCRdb trimmed the raw reads at Q25, called clones with MiXCR and kept productive beta chains. Every entry covers one CDR3 protein and lists the most common genes and DNA from its rows. The sample yields a few hundred thousand distinct CDR3 sequences; approximately 15% were counted once. The ten largest clones take up 7% of the sample. The source material was peripheral blood. Source of these receptors: a woman between 18 and 30 years old with stable Graves' hyperthyroidism. Donor details come from another sample of the same person, matched by shared clones.

This sequence joins TRBV11-2 and TRBJ2-7; tentative D call: TRBD1 (6 bases). CDR1 is SGHAT, CDR2 FQNNGV, per germline. The germline V and J ends were trimmed by 1 base and 6 bases, with 19 bases remaining between them. The CDR3 runs to 16 residues. This chain's CDR3 is CASSLVGGQGIREQYF. As DNA, the CDR3 is TGTGCCAGCAGCTTAGTAGGGGGTCAGGGCATACGCGAGCAGTACTTC.

This sequence joins TRBV6-5 and TRBJ2-7; 9 nucleotides line up with TRBD1. V dropped 4 bases and J dropped 4; count of bases not matched to a gene: 8. This CDR3 region has 15 residues. Germline V gene lookup returns CDR1 MNHEY and CDR2 SVGAGI. The CDR3: CASSWRLGQGYEQYF. The CDR3 nucleotides read TGTGCCAGCAGTTGGAGGCTGGGACAGGGTTACGAGCAGTACTTC.

Comment on this clonotype: One base away lies a much larger clone, so this may be a sequencing read error. CDR3 bases: TGCGCCAGCAGCTTGTCAGGGGCCACTGAAGCTTGCTTT. This codes for CASSLSGATEACF. The V call is TRBV5-1, the J call TRBJ1-1; possibly TRBD1 for D (6 bases). CDR3 length equals 13 residues. Germline loops: CDR1 SGHRS, CDR2 YFSETQ.

This clonotype was seen a few times. A much larger clone is a single base away; this may be a read error. The CDR3 spells CASTLFSGDMYTEAFF. CDR3 DNA sequence: TGTGCCAGCACCCTCTTTTCGGGGGACATGTACACTGAAGCTTTCTTT. The rearrangement uses TRBV6-1 and TRBJ1-1; D may be TRBD1 (6 bases). Germline V gives CDR1 MNHNS, CDR2 SASEGT. With 7 bases removed from V and 3 bases from J, the gap between germline ends came to 21 bases. CDR3 length: 16 amino acids.

CDR3 in DNA: TGCGCCAGCAGCTTGGATGGCGGGGAGCTGTTTTTT. Translated: CASSLDGGELFF. This rearrangement joins TRBV5-1 to TRBJ2-2; no clear D. Trimming pared 0 bases from V and 7 bases from J, leaving 4 bases between. CDR3 length: 12 residues. The germline gives CDR1 SGHRS, CDR2 YFSETQ.

In nucleotides, the CDR3 is TGTGCCAGCAGCTTGAACGGTTGGTATGGCTACACCTTC. Translating gives CASSLNGWYGYTF. The V and J genes are TRBV5-6 and TRBJ1-2; D is uncertain. V was clipped by 1 base and J by 5 bases, with 9 bases between them. Germline-derived CDR1 and CDR2 are SGHDT and YYEEEE. The CDR3 contains 13 residues.

This clonotype was detected many times. This chain connects TRBV29-1 to TRBJ2-7, with TRBD2 as a possible D gene (6 bases). The CDR3 length is 12 residues. Germline assignment: CDR1 SQVTM and CDR2 ANQGSEA. The V and J ends lost 6 bases and 4 bases respectively, with 13 bases between them. In DNA form, the CDR3 reads TGCAGCGTAGCGTTGGGGGGATACGAGCAGTACTTC. It codes for CSVALGGYEQYF.

This clonotype was counted ten times or more. The chain joins TRBV7-3 to TRBJ2-4, with D tentatively TRBD2 (6 bases). Germline V gene lookup returns CDR1 SGHTA and CDR2 FQGTGA. There are 17 residues in the CDR3. Trimming pared 4 bases from V and 3 bases from J, leaving 19 bases between. CDR3 coding DNA: TGTGCCAGCAGCTCGTCACCGACTAGAGACGGCAAAAACATTCAGTACTTC. This translates into CASSSSPTRDGKNIQYF.

This clonotype was observed many times. V usage is TRBV28 and J usage is TRBJ1-5; no reliable D call. From germline, CDR1 is MDHEN and CDR2 SYDVKM. CDR3 length equals 15 residues. V was trimmed by 1 base and J by 2 bases, leaving 9 bases between them. The CDR3 here is CASSLSGEGNQPQHF. The CDR3 region has the DNA TGTGCCAGCAGTTTATCCGGGGAGGGCAATCAGCCCCAGCATTTT.

The V call is TRBV6-1, the J call TRBJ2-7; weak D call: TRBD1 (6 bases). Germline loops: CDR1 MNHNS, CDR2 SASEGT. The CDR3 runs to 14 residues. V was clipped by 4 bases and J by 2 bases, with 12 bases between them. In DNA form, the CDR3 reads TGTGCCAGCAGTGGGACAGCCGGAACCTACGAGCAGTACTTC. Its translation is CASSGTAGTYEQYF.

Many counts were recorded for this clonotype. CDR3 in amino acids: CASSSRTGNGQPQHF. DNA for the CDR3: TGTGCCAGCAGTTCCCGGACAGGGAATGGCCAGCCCCAGCATTTT. The J gene is TRBJ1-5, the V gene TRBV6-2 or TRBV6-3; 8 bases map to TRBD1. The germline CDR1 and CDR2 sequences are MNHEY and SVGEGT. V dropped 4 bases and J dropped 7; count of bases not matched to a gene: 9. This CDR3 is 15 amino acids long.

The chain combines TRBV27 with TRBJ2-3, with 7 bases identical to TRBD1. Trimming took 4 bases from V and 1 from J; bases not matched to a gene: 14. The CDR3 extends over 18 amino acids. From germline, CDR1 is MNHEY and CDR2 SMNVEV (reference sequence). This chain's CDR3 is CASSSRGRGLRGTDTQYF. CDR3 DNA: TGTGCCAGCAGTTCAAGGGGGCGCGGGTTGAGGGGCACAGATACGCAGTATTTT.

This clonotype was counted ten times or more. This chain connects TRBV20-1 to TRBJ2-4, with D possibly being TRBD1 (5 bases). The length of the CDR3 is 16 residues. V lost 0 bases and J lost 3, with 15 bases in between. Germline lookup yields CDR1 DFQATT and CDR2 SNEGSKA (reference sequence). This chain's CDR3 is CSARDFQGPYKNIQYF. Written as DNA, the CDR3 is TGCAGTGCTAGAGATTTCCAGGGCCCATACAAAAACATTCAGTACTTC.

This clonotype was detected ten times or more. This sequence joins TRBV20-1 and TRBJ1-1; the D gene is possibly TRBD1 (5 bases). CDR3 length equals 16 residues. Trimming stripped 3 bases from V and 5 bases from J, with 22 bases between. Germline V CDR1 and CDR2: DFQATT, SNEGSKA (reference sequence). CDR3 DNA: TGCAGTGCTAGGGGGGGGACGGGCCTTTATCGGACTGAAGCTTTCTTT. This translates into CSARGGTGLYRTEAFF.

The J gene is TRBJ1-2, the V gene TRBV6-1; 9 bases are shared with TRBD1. The CDR3 totals 13 residues. Germline values: CDR1 MNHNS, CDR2 SASEGT. V was pared by 4 bases and J by 8 bases, with 5 bases of the junction left unmatched. The CDR3 region has the DNA TGTGCCAGCAGTGGGACAGGGGTTGAGGGCTACACCTTC. Translated, it gives CASSGTGVEGYTF.

This chain links TRBV12-3 or TRBV12-4 with TRBJ1-1; D call uncertain. This CDR3 has 12 amino acids. The ends were cut back, 7 bases at V and 6 bases at J, with 12 bases in the middle. The CDR3 spells CASKWGTSEAFF. The CDR3 nucleotides read TGTGCCAGCAAATGGGGAACTTCTGAAGCTTTCTTT.

This clonotype was counted many times. The CDR3 loop is CASSLLPGPNYGYTF. As DNA, the CDR3 is TGTGCCAGCAGCTTATTACCGGGACCGAACTATGGCTACACCTTC. V usage is TRBV5-8 and J usage is TRBJ1-2, with a possible D match to TRBD1 (5 bases). Germline V lookup: CDR1 SGHTS, CDR2 YDEGEE. Trimming stripped 2 bases from V and 2 bases from J, with 13 bases between. The CDR3 loop spans 15 amino acids.

This clonotype has at least ten counts. The chain carries TRBV7-8 and TRBJ1-6, with 9 bases matching TRBD1. The germline gives CDR1 SGHVS, CDR2 FQNEAQ. The CDR3 is 16 amino acids. Losses at the gene ends were 0 bases for V and 9 bases for J; bases not matched to a gene: 6. The CDR3 reads CASSLALDRGGSPLHF. In nucleotides, the CDR3 is TGTGCCAGCAGCTTAGCGCTGGACAGGGGCGGTTCACCCCTCCACTTT.

This clonotype was seen ten or more times. The chain is built from TRBV24-1 and TRBJ2-5, with 8 bases lining up with TRBD2. The ends lost 5 bases at V and 2 bases at J; junction bases unmatched: 6. CDR3 size: 15 residues. Germline V gene data show CDR1 as KGHDR and CDR2 as SFDVKD. DNA for the CDR3: TGTGCCACCAGTGCGGCGCGGGGGGCGCAAGAGACCCAGTACTTC. Residues: CATSAARGAQETQYF.

This clonotype was recorded many times. This chain uses TRBV7-9 with TRBJ2-7; tentatively, D is TRBD2 (5 bases). Per the germline V gene, CDR1 is SEHNR and CDR2 is FQNEAQ (reference sequence). Between the trimmed V and J ends, which lost 1 base and 2 bases, there was a span of 12 bases. This CDR3 spans 15 amino acids. The CDR3 DNA reads as TGTGCCAGCAGCTTAGGTAGAGGGAAACCCTACGAGCAGTACTTC. Amino acids: CASSLGRGKPYEQYF.

This clonotype has ten or more counts. The V gene is TRBV5-1, the J gene TRBJ1-5; 10 bases agree with TRBD1. CDR3 length equals 16 residues. CDR1 and CDR2 from the germline V gene are SGHRS and YFSETQ. V was pared by 4 bases and J by 3 bases, with 7 bases of the junction left unmatched. Written as DNA, the CDR3 is TGCGCCAGCAGCCCCGGGACAGGGGTTAACAATCAGCCCCAGCATTTT. Translating gives CASSPGTGVNNQPQHF.

This clonotype has a handful of counts. The rearrangement joins TRBV27 to TRBJ1-1, with D unresolved. Germline V gene sequence: CDR1 MNHEY, CDR2 SMNVEV (reference sequence). V lost 0 bases and J 7 bases, leaving 18 bases between the germline ends. The CDR3 has 16 residues. CDR3 loop: CASSLSSPRLGIEAFF. CDR3 sequence (DNA): TGTGCCAGCAGTTTATCATCCCCTCGGCTGGGAATTGAAGCTTTCTTT.

This CDR3 is CSARDPGRLNQPQHF. CDR3 nucleotides: TGCAGTGCTAGAGACCCGGGCAGGTTAAATCAGCCCCAGCATTTT. The chain links TRBV20-1 to TRBJ1-5; D unclear. The V end was cut by 0 bases, the J end by 4 bases, with 13 bases between. Per the germline V gene, CDR1 is DFQATT and CDR2 is SNEGSKA (reference sequence). This CDR3 comprises 15 residues.

This clonotype has a count of ten or more. The CDR3 DNA sequence: TGTGCCACCAGTGTCAAATACGGGGATGGCTACACCTTC. This encodes CATSVKYGDGYTF. The rearrangement links TRBV24-1 to TRBJ1-2; D is undetermined. The germline gives CDR1 KGHDR, CDR2 SFDVKD. Trimming pared 5 bases from V and 6 bases from J, leaving 12 bases between. There are 13 residues in the CDR3.

This clonotype was observed many times. V and J are TRBV15 and TRBJ1-3; 7 bases line up with TRBD1. Trimming at V came to 3 bases and at J to 0 bases, leaving 5 bases not matched to a gene. Germline V gives CDR1 LNHNV, CDR2 YYDKDF (reference sequence). This CDR3 has 16 residues. The CDR3: CATSRDRSNSGNTIYF. The CDR3 DNA reads TGTGCCACCAGCAGGGACAGGAGTAACTCTGGAAACACCATATATTTT.

Only a few counts were recorded for this clonotype. The J gene is TRBJ2-7, the V gene TRBV6-1, with 10 nucleotides matching TRBD1. CDR1 is MNHNS, CDR2 SASEGT, per germline. CDR3 size: 15 residues. The ends lost 4 bases at V and 5 bases at J; junction bases unmatched: 8. CDR3 in amino acids: CASSGGQGRSHEQYF. CDR3 nucleotides: TGTGCCAGCAGTGGGGGACAGGGGCGTTCCCACGAGCAGTACTTC.

The CDR3 DNA sequence: TGCAGCGTTGCGGGACAGTCACGAGCCGGCTACACCTTC. The encoded protein is CSVAGQSRAGYTF. The chain has TRBV29-1 and TRBJ1-2; 7 bases are shared with TRBD1. Germline CDR1 reads SQVTM; CDR2 reads ANQGSEA. With 4 bases clipped from V and 8 bases from J, the junction kept 10 bases outside the gene matches. The CDR3 is made up of 13 amino acids.